These 28 T cell receptor beta chains came from one sample sequenced in a study of blood T cell repertoires in COVID-19. Here immunoSEQ multiplex PCR was the method, and the copy in TCRdb shows in-frame clones only, minus some. The data show approximately 330,000 clones, about 91% seen once. The sample consisted of peripheral blood. The receptor set was obtained from a man in his thirties or forties with COVID-19, enrolled during active disease.

The V call is TRBV27, the J call TRBJ1-2, with 9 bases identical to TRBD1. From germline, CDR1 is MNHEY and CDR2 SMNVEV (reference sequence). The CDR3 sequence is 15 residues long. V shed 5 bases, J shed 4 bases, and the junction held 8 bases outside the gene matches. CDR3 nucleotides: TGTGCCAGCAGTCCTCGGACAGGGGTAGGCTATGGCTACACCTTC. It encodes CASSPRTGVGYGYTF.

V is TRBV9 and J is TRBJ1-6; 9 bases are a match to TRBD1. V lost 4 bases, J lost 7 bases, and 6 bases stayed unmatched. This CDR3 has 15 residues. CDR1 is SGDLS, CDR2 YYNGEE, per germline. The CDR3 is CASSLRQGGNSPLHF. The CDR3 DNA reads TGTGCCAGCAGCCTCCGACAGGGGGGAAATTCACCCCTCCACTTT.

This clone was seen just once. The chain recombines TRBV5-1 with TRBJ2-1, with D perhaps matching TRBD2 (6 bases). This CDR3 contains 15 residues. The germline gives CDR1 SGHRS, CDR2 YFSETQ. V gave up 2 bases and J gave up 1 base, with 10 bases separating them. CDR3 amino acids: CASSFIAGSYNEQFF. The CDR3 DNA sequence: TGCGCCAGCAGCTTTATCGCGGGATCCTACAATGAGCAGTTCTTC.

The rearrangement joins TRBV24-1 to TRBJ1-2; D is ambiguous. V shed 0 bases and J shed 2 bases, with 6 bases lying between them. Germline V gene sequence: CDR1 KGHDR, CDR2 SFDVKD. The length of the CDR3 is 14 residues. In DNA form, the CDR3 reads TGTGCCACCAGTGATTTGACAGAGAACTATGGCTACACCTTC. The encoded protein is CATSDLTENYGYTF.

This sequence joins TRBV9 and TRBJ1-3; D gene uncertain. The V end lost 0 bases, the J end lost 0 bases, and 4 bases lay between the germline ends. Germline V gene data show CDR1 as SGDLS and CDR2 as YYNGEE. This CDR3 is built from 14 residues. CDR3 bases: TGTGCCAGCAGCGTAGATAGCTCTGGAAACACCATATATTTT. It encodes CASSVDSSGNTIYF.

This clone came up once. The chain carries TRBV6-6 and TRBJ1-6; D remains unclear. V was pared by 7 bases and J by 10 bases, with 20 bases between. Germline CDR1 reads MNHNY; CDR2 reads SVGAGI (reference sequence). The CDR3 is 15 amino acids. CDR3 in DNA: TGTGCCAGCAACGATTACGGGTCACGAGGCTCACCCCTCCACTTT. It encodes CASNDYGSRGSPLHF.

The genes are TRBV6-5 and TRBJ1-2; tentative D call: TRBD1 (6 bases). This CDR3 has 16 residues. Germline loops: CDR1 MNHEY, CDR2 SVGAGI. V lost 0 bases and J lost 2, with 13 bases in between. Written as DNA, the CDR3 is TGTGCCAGCAGTTACTCGAGTGCGGGGGGCAACTATGGCTACACCTTC. It encodes CASSYSSAGGNYGYTF.

J is TRBJ1-6 and V is TRBV6-5; perhaps TRBD1 as D (5 bases). The V and J ends lost 2 bases and 7 bases respectively, with 9 bases between them. The CDR3 has 14 amino acids. Germline CDR1 reads MNHEY; CDR2 reads SVGAGI. CDR3 loop: CASSYTRQNSPLHF. The CDR3 nucleotides read TGTGCCAGCAGTTACACCCGACAGAATTCACCCCTCCACTTT.

This clone was seen a few times. This sequence joins TRBV4-2 and TRBJ1-2; tentative D call: TRBD1 (6 bases). Germline V gene sequence: CDR1 LGHNA, CDR2 YNFKEQ. The V gene lost 1 base and the J gene lost 4 bases, with 7 bases spanning the gap. CDR3 length: 13 residues. CDR3 DNA sequence: TGTGCCAGCAGCCAAGCAGGGGTCTATGGCTACACCTTC. It specifies CASSQAGVYGYTF.

In this sample, this clone turned up many times. The chain uses TRBV18 and TRBJ1-2; a weak D match, TRBD1 (6 bases). V was cut by 3 bases and J by 4 bases, with 12 bases left in between. CDR1 is KGHSH, CDR2 LQKENI, per germline. This CDR3 region has 14 residues. CDR3 loop: CASSPDMDSYGYTF. For the CDR3, the DNA is TGTGCCAGCTCACCGGACATGGACAGCTATGGCTACACCTTC.

The chain has TRBV4-3 and TRBJ2-2; TRBD1 matches at 7 bases. This CDR3 comprises 15 residues. Trimming cost V 2 bases and J 4 bases; bases outside gene matches: 4. Germline V gene data show CDR1 as LGHNA and CDR2 as YSLEER. In DNA form, the CDR3 reads TGCGCCAGCAGCCAAACCGACAGGGTCACCGGGGAGCTGTTTTTT. It translates to CASSQTDRVTGELFF.

A single count supports this clone. The chain has TRBV4-3 and TRBJ1-1; the D gene is possibly TRBD1 (5 bases). Trimming removed 0 bases at V and 5 bases at J, with 13 bases between. The CDR3 runs to 15 residues. Germline CDR1 is LGHNA and CDR2 is YSLEER. This CDR3 reads CASSQERTLTTEAFF. The CDR3 bases are TGCGCCAGCAGCCAAGAACGGACACTGACGACTGAAGCTTTCTTT.

The chain joins TRBV11-2 to TRBJ2-3, with D perhaps TRBD2 (5 bases). Trimming pared 1 base from V and 7 bases from J, leaving 21 bases between. The germline V gene encodes CDR1 SGHAT and CDR2 FQNNGV. This CDR3 has 17 residues. The CDR3 DNA reads as TGTGCCAGCAGCTTAGGTATCGGGGAGTGGAGTCTTAATACGCAGTATTTT. Its translation: CASSLGIGEWSLNTQYF.

This chain uses TRBV7-3 with TRBJ2-3; 11 bases map to TRBD2. The CDR3 spans 15 residues. CDR1 SGHTA and CDR2 FQGTGA come from the germline V gene. The V and J ends lost 5 bases and 5 bases, in that order; junction bases with no gene match: 6. For the CDR3, the DNA is TGTGCCAGCAGCAAGGGGACTAGCGGTGGAGATACGCAGTATTTT. It encodes CASSKGTSGGDTQYF. Together with reference TRBV7-3 and TRBJ2-3, the CDR3 gives the full variable domain: GAGVSQTPSNKVTEKGKYVELRCDPISGHTALYWYRQSLGQGPEFLIYFQGTGAADDSGLPNDRFFAVRPEGSVSTLKIQRTERGDSAVYLCASSKGTSGGDTQYFGPGTRLTVL.

V and J are TRBV14 and TRBJ2-7; 9 bases align to TRBD1. Germline loops: CDR1 SGHDN, CDR2 FVKESK. The CDR3 runs to 13 residues. V shed 3 bases, J shed 6 bases, and the junction held 3 bases outside the gene matches. In DNA, the CDR3 is TGTGCCAGCAGCCAGAGGACAGGGGTCGAGCAGTACTTC. Residues: CASSQRTGVEQYF.

DNA of the CDR3: TGTGCCAGTAGTCCACAGGGGGCGTCCTACAATGAGCAGTTCTTC. The encoded protein is CASSPQGASYNEQFF. J is TRBJ2-1 and V is TRBV19, with 9 bases aligning to TRBD1. CDR3 size: 15 residues. V lost 5 bases and J lost 1; bases outside the gene matches: 3. Germline V lookup: CDR1 LNHDA, CDR2 SQIVND (reference sequence).

A note on this clone: Different DNA sequences within this sample yield the same CDR3. The rearrangement links TRBV7-3 to TRBJ2-3; 7 bases are a match to TRBD1. Germline-derived CDR1 and CDR2 are SGHTA and FQGTGA. The CDR3 loop spans 14 amino acids. The V segment lost 5 bases and the J segment 4 bases; nucleotides outside the gene matches: 6. CDR3 loop: CASSPNRGADTQYF. CDR3 in DNA: TGTGCCAGCAGCCCAAACAGGGGCGCAGATACGCAGTATTTT.

The chain employs TRBV5-1 and TRBJ1-1; D call uncertain. This CDR3 comprises 14 residues. V lost 4 bases and J lost 1, with 11 bases in between. Germline lookup yields CDR1 SGHRS and CDR2 YFSETQ. The CDR3: CASSLLTENTEAFF. CDR3 nucleotide sequence: TGCGCCAGCAGCCTCCTAACAGAGAACACTGAAGCTTTCTTT.

V and J are TRBV5-4 and TRBJ1-2; TRBD1 matches 10 bases. This CDR3 is built from 16 residues. The germline V gene encodes CDR1 SGHNT and CDR2 YYREEE (reference sequence). The trim removed 4 bases at V and 1 base at J, leaving 7 bases unmatched. Here the CDR3 DNA reads TGTGCCAGCAGCGACCCGGGACAGGGGAATAACTATGGCTACACCTTC. This gives the protein CASSDPGQGNNYGYTF. Combining the CDR3 with reference TRBV5-4 and TRBJ1-2 gives the whole variable domain ETGVTQSPTHLIKTRGQQVTLRCSSQSGHNTVSWYQQALGQGPQFIFQYYREEENGRGNFPPRFSGLQFPNYSSELNVNALELDDSALYLCASSDPGQGNNYGYTFGSGTRLTVV.

This clone has a single count. This rearrangement joins TRBV6-6 to TRBJ1-6, with D unclear. The germline CDR1 and CDR2 sequences are MNHNY and SVGAGI (reference sequence). The CDR3 is made up of 15 amino acids. Trimming shortened V by 2 bases and J by 5 bases, and 10 bases separated the two germline ends. CDR3 coding DNA: TGTGCCAGCAGTTACGTCGAAAGAGATAATTCACCCCTCCACTTT. Translation: CASSYVERDNSPLHF.

This chain links TRBV9 with TRBJ2-7, with 9 bases lining up with TRBD1. The V gene end was trimmed by 3 bases and the J gene end by 0 bases; junction bases not matched to a gene: 4. Germline CDR1 is SGDLS and CDR2 is YYNGEE. The CDR3 covers 15 residues. The CDR3 is CASSAGQGSSYEQYF. CDR3 nucleotide sequence: TGTGCCAGCAGCGCCGGACAGGGGAGCTCCTACGAGCAGTACTTC.

This clone was picked up one time. The J gene is TRBJ2-7, the V gene TRBV28; 9 nucleotides match TRBD1. The CDR3 sequence is 16 residues long. V lost 6 bases to trimming and J lost 2 bases; unmatched junction nucleotides: 11. The germline V gene has CDR1 MDHEN and CDR2 SYDVKM. Here the CDR3 reads CASRPLLGQGPYEQYF. Written as DNA, the CDR3 is TGTGCCAGCAGGCCCCTTTTGGGACAGGGACCCTACGAGCAGTACTTC.

This rearrangement joins TRBV24-1 to TRBJ1-1, with D possibly matching TRBD1 (5 bases). Between the trimmed V and J ends, which lost 1 base and 5 bases, there was a span of 7 bases. The germline CDR1 and CDR2 sequences are KGHDR and SFDVKD. This CDR3 is built from 13 residues. CDR3 loop: CATSDFQGTEAFF. The CDR3 DNA is TGTGCCACCAGTGATTTCCAGGGAACTGAAGCTTTCTTT.

The chain joins TRBV9 to TRBJ2-4; D is unresolved. Per germline, CDR1 SGDLS and CDR2 YYNGEE. The V gene lost 7 bases and the J gene lost 9 bases, with 11 bases spanning the gap. The CDR3 runs 11 residues. The CDR3 spells CASSTRGIQYF. The CDR3 DNA reads TGTGCCAGCTCTACCCGAGGCATTCAGTACTTC.

This clone was detected once. The chain couples TRBV6-1 to TRBJ2-3, with D tentatively TRBD2 (6 bases). Trimming removed 1 base at V and 3 bases at J, with 8 bases between. There are 14 residues in the CDR3. CDR1 is MNHNS and CDR2 is SASEGT in the germline V gene. Here the CDR3 reads CASSEGGTTDTQYF. The CDR3 bases are TGTGCCAGCAGTGAAGGCGGGACGACAGATACGCAGTATTTT.

The J gene is TRBJ1-5, the V gene TRBV7-9; D unresolved. In germline, CDR1 is SEHNR, CDR2 FQNEAQ (reference sequence). Between the trimmed V and J ends, which lost 3 bases and 3 bases, there was a span of 3 bases. The CDR3 spans 12 residues. CDR3 bases: TGTGCCAGCAGCTTTATCAATCAGCCCCAGCATTTT. Translated, it gives CASSFINQPQHF.

The chain uses TRBV7-9 and TRBJ1-3, with 7 nucleotides matching TRBD1. After removal of 5 bases from V and 0 bases from J, the junction contained 4 bases not matched to a gene. CDR1 and CDR2 (germline): SEHNR, FQNEAQ (reference sequence). The CDR3 has 15 amino acids. DNA for the CDR3: TGTGCCAGCAGCCTCGACAGGGTCTCTGGAAACACCATATATTTT. This sequence encodes CASSLDRVSGNTIYF.

This chain joins TRBV7-8 and TRBJ2-5; D unresolved. Germline CDR1 is SGHVS and CDR2 is FQNEAQ. V was trimmed by 3 bases and J by 0 bases, leaving 5 bases between them. The CDR3 consists of 13 residues. The CDR3 is CASSLSDQETQYF. The CDR3 DNA follows: TGTGCCAGCAGCTTGTCGGACCAAGAGACCCAGTACTTC. Using reference TRBV7-8 and TRBJ2-5 for the parts outside the CDR3, the full variable domain is GAGVSQSPRYKVAKRGQDVALRCDPISGHVSLFWYQQALGQGPEFLTYFQNEAQLDKSGLPSDRFFAERPEGSVSTLKIQRTQQEDSAVYLCASSLSDQETQYFGPGTRLLVL.